This TCR beta chain was profiled in a study of cytomegalovirus exposure and HLA in healthy donors. In the PCR, 60 Vbeta and 13 Jbeta primers were used. TCRdb's copy holds only in-frame clones and misses some; the assay was immunoSEQ multiplex PCR. The sample carries fewer than 150,000 clones, roughly three quarters recorded once. Per the germline V gene, CDR1 is SGHNT and CDR2 is YYREEE (reference sequence). CDR3 size: 11 residues. The germline V and J ends were trimmed by 5 bases and 5 bases, with 8 bases remaining between them. The receptor's source is a woman in her forties or fifties in good health and CMV-seronegative. The rearrangement links TRBV5-4 to TRBJ2-7, with a possible D match to TRBD1 (6 bases). Sequencing used PBMCs. CDR3 coding DNA: TGTGCCAGCAGACAGGGTAACGAGCAGTACTTC. This codes for CASRQGNEQYF.